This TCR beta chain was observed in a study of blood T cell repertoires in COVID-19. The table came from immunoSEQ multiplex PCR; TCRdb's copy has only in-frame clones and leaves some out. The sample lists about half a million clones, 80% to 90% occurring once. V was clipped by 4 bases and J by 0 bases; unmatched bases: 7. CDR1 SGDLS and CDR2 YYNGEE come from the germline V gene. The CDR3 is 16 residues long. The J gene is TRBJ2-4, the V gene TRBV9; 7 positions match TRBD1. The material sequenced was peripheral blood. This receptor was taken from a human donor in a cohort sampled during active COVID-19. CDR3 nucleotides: TGTGCCAGCAGCCCCCGGGACAGCCTAGCCAAAAACATTCAGTACTTC. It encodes CASSPRDSLAKNIQYF.